The T cell receptor (beta chain) described here comes from a study of blood T cell repertoires in COVID-19. Between the trimmed V and J ends, which lost 5 bases and 0 bases, there was a span of 15 bases. The CDR3 is made up of 16 amino acids. CDR1 ENHRY and CDR2 SYGVKD come from the germline V gene. Authors' analysis steps: For nucleated cells, counts were estimated from reference gene primer amplification. Sequencing used immunoSEQ multiplex PCR; TCRdb keeps in-frame clones, though not all of them. The V and J calls and clone size are taken from that table; D and trimming were inferred from the DNA. Of approximately 120,000 clones in the sample, roughly 88% were seen once.

This TCR came from a human donor in a cohort sampled during active COVID-19. The chain uses TRBV10-3 and TRBJ2-3; D gene ambiguous. Sequences were obtained from peripheral blood. The CDR3: CAISRGTRTSTDTQYF. Here the CDR3 DNA reads TGTGCCATCAGTAGAGGAACTCGTACTAGCACAGATACGCAGTATTTT.